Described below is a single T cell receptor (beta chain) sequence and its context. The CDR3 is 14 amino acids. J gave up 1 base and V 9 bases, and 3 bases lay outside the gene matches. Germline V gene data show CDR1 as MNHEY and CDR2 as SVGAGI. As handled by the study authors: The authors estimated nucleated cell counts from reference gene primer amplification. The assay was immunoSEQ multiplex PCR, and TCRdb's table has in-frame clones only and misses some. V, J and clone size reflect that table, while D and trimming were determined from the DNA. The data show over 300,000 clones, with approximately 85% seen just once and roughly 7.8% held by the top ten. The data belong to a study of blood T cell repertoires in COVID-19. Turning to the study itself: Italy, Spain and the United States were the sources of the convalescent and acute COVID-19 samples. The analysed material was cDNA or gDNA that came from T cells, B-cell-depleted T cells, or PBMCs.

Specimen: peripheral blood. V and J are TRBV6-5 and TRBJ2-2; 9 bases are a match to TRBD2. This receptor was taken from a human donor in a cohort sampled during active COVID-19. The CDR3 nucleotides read TGTGCCAGTGAGCGGGGGGAGAACACCGGGGAGCTGTTTTTT. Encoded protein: CASERGENTGELFF.